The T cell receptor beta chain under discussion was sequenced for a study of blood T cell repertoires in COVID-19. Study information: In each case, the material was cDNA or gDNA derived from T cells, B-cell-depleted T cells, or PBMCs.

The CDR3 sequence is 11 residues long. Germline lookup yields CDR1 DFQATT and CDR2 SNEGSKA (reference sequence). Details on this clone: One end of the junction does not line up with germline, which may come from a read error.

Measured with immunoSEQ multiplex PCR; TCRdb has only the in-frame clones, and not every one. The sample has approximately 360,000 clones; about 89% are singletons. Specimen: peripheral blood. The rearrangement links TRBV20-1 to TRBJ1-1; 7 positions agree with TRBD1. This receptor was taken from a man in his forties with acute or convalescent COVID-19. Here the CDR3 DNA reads TGCAGTGAACGACAGGGTTTAGAACAAGCCTTT. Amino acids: CSERQGLEQAF.